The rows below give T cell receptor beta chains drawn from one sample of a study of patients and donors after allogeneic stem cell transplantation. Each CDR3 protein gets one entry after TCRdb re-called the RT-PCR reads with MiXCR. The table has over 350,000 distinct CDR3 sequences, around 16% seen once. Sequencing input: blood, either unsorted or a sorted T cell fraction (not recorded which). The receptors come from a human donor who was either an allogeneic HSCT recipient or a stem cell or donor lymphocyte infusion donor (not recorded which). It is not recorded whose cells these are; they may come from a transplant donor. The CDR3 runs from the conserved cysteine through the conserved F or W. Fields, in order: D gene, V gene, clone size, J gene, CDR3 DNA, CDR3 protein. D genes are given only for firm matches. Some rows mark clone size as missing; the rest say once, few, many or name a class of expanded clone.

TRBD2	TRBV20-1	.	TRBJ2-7	TGCAGTGCTAGAGATCTAGCGGGAGAGAGGTACGAGCAGTACTTC	CSARDLAGERYEQYF
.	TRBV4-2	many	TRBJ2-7	TGTGCCAGCAGCCAAGAAGGGGGGTCATGGGACGAGCAGTACTTC	CASSQEGGSWDEQYF
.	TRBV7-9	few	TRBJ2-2	TGTGCCAGCAGTTTTAGGGAGGCCGGGGAGCTGTTTTTT	CASSFREAGELFF
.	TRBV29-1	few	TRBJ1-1	TGCAGCGTTGTTGACAGCATGAACACTGAAGCTTTCTTT	CSVVDSMNTEAFF
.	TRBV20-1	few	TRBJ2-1	TGCAGTGCTAGAAAGGCGGACCGGACGAGGAATGAGCAGTTCTTC	CSARKADRTRNEQFF
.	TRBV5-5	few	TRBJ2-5	TGTGCCAGCAGCTTGCGTCAAGACCAAGAGACCCAGTACTTC	CASSLRQDQETQYF
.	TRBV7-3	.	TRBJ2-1	TGTGCCAGCAGCTCATCCGGGGCTAGCGTTGAGCAGTTCTTC	CASSSSGASVEQFF
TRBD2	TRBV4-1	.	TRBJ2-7	TGCGCCAGCAGTCGACCGGGACTAGCGGGGAGCTACGAGCAGTACTTC	CASSRPGLAGSYEQYF
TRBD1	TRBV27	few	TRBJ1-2	TGTGCCAGCAGCGGGACAGGGACCTATGGCTACACCTTC	CASSGTGTYGYTF
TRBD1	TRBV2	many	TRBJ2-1	TGTGCCAGCAGGGGAAGGGGACAGGGATTTAATGAGCAGTTCTTC	CASRGRGQGFNEQFF
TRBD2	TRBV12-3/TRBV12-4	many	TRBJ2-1	TGTGCCAGCAGGAGGACTAGCGGGAGGCCGTACAATGAGCAGTTCTTC	CASRRTSGRPYNEQFF
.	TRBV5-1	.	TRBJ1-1	TGCGCCAGCAGATATGACTTAAAAGGCGAAGCTTTCTTT	CASRYDLKGEAFF
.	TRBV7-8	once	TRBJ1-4	TGTGCCAGCAGCTGGGGGGAGGCTTCTAATGAAAAACTGTTTTTT	CASSWGEASNEKLFF
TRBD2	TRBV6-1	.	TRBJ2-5	TGTGCCAGCAGGCGCACTAGCGCTTGGGAGACCCAGTACTTC	CASRRTSAWETQYF
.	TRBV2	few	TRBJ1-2	TGTGCCAGTCGGGTAGGGGAAGACTATGGCTACACCTTC	CASRVGEDYGYTF
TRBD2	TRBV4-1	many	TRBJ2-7	TGCGCCAGCAGCCAAGGAATGGCTAGCGGGTCCTACGAGCAGTACTTC	CASSQGMASGSYEQYF
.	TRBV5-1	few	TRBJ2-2	TGCGCCAGCAGCTTGGAGCTGGCCGGGGAGCTGTTTTTT	CASSLELAGELFF
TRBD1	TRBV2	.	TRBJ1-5	TGTGCCAGCAGTAGACAGGGGATTCAGCCCCAGCATTTT	CASSRQGIQPQHF
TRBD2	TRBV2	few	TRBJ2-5	TGTGCCAGGGGACTAGGTCGAATCCAAGAGACCCAGTACTTC	CARGLGRIQETQYF
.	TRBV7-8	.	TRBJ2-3	TGTGCCAGCAGCTTAGAAGTGCGGGGGCCCACAGATACGCAGTATTTT	CASSLEVRGPTDTQYF
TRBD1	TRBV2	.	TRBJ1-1	TGTGCCAGCAGCCGCGACAGGGCGAATTGGGCTTTCTTT	CASSRDRANWAFF
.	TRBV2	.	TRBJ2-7	TGTGCCAGCAGTGATCTGGGGATCCCCTCCTACGAGCAGTACTTC	CASSDLGIPSYEQYF
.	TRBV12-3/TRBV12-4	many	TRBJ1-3	TGTGCCAGCAACCGCTCGGGTGGGGGCAGGGGCATTGGAAACACCATATATTTT	CASNRSGGGRGIGNTIYF
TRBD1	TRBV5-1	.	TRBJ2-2	TGCGCCAGCAGCTTGGAAAGGGGGCGCACCGGGGAGCTGTTTTTT	CASSLERGRTGELFF
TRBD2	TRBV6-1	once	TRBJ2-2	TGTGCCAGCAGAACCGGGACTAGCGGAACCGGGGAGCTGTTTTTT	CASRTGTSGTGELFF
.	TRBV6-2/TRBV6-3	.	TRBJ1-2	TGTGCCAGCAGGACCCTCGACTATGGCTACACCTTC	CASRTLDYGYTF
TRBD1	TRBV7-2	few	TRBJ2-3	TGTGCCAGCAGCCGAGACAGGGTAGTGACAGATACGCAGTATTTT	CASSRDRVVTDTQYF
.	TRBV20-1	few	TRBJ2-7	TGCAGTGCGTCCTTTGCAGGGCGGTTAATCTCCTACGAGCAGTACTTC	CSASFAGRLISYEQYF
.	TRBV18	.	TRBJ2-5	TGTGCCAGCTCAACCAGGACCTCGGGGGAGACCCAGTACTTC	CASSTRTSGETQYF
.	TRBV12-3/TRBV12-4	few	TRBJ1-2	TGTGCCAGCAGTCCCCCGAGGGCTGGCTACACCTTC	CASSPPRAGYTF
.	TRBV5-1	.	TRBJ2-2	TGCGCCAGCAGCTTTAACAGGTTCGCCGGGGAGCTGTTTTTT	CASSFNRFAGELFF
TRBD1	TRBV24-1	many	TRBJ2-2	TGTGCCACCAGTACCGGACAGGATCGTAGGGCCGGGGAGCTGTTTTTT	CATSTGQDRRAGELFF
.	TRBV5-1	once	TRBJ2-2	TGCGCCAGCAGCTTGGTCGGGGCCACCGGGGAGCTGTTTTTT	CASSLVGATGELFF
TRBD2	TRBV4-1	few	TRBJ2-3	TGCGCCAGCAGCCGACTCCCGATAACCGGGACTAGCGTTTCAGATACGCAGTATTTT	CASSRLPITGTSVSDTQYF
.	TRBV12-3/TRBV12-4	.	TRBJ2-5	TGTGCCAGCCAGTTGGGCCCTCAGGGAGGCGAGACCCAGTACTTC	CASQLGPQGGETQYF
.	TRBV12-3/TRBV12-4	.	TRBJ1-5	TGTGCCAGCAGTTTTTCGCCTGGGGGCAATCAGCCCCAGCATTTT	CASSFSPGGNQPQHF
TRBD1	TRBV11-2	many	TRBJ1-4	TGTGCCAGCAGCTTCCCGACAGGGTTCGGTGAAAAACTGTTTTTT	CASSFPTGFGEKLFF
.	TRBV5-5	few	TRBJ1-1	TGTGCCAGCAGCTTACTTCCGACAGTTGAAGCTTTCTTT	CASSLLPTVEAFF
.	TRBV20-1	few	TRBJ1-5	TGCAGTGCTAGACTCCAAGGGCAGCCCCAGCATTTT	CSARLQGQPQHF
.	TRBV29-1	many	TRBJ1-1	TGCAGCGGGGGGGCAAGAGGTGAAGCTTTCTTT	CSGGARGEAFF
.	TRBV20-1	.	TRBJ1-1	TGCAGTGCGGAGACCGTGAACACTGAAGCTTTCTTT	CSAETVNTEAFF
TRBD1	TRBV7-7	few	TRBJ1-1	TGTGCTAGCAGCCCGGCTCGATCGGACAGGATCAATGAAGCTTTCTTT	CASSPARSDRINEAFF
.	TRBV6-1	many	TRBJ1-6	TGTGCCAGCAGTGAAAGCTCCTGGAATTCACCCCTCCACTTT	CASSESSWNSPLHF
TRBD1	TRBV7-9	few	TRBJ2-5	TGTGCCAGCAGCGTCCGGGACAGGGCTTTTCTGGAGACCCAGTACTTC	CASSVRDRAFLETQYF
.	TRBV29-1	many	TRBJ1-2	TGCAGCGTTGAAGCGCAGGCTCAAAACTATGGCTACACCTTC	CSVEAQAQNYGYTF
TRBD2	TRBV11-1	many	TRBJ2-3	TGTGCCAGCAGCTCCGGGACTAGCGGCACAGATACGCAGTATTTT	CASSSGTSGTDTQYF
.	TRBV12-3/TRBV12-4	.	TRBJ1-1	TGTGCCAGCAGTTTTCCCCCGGCGCAGGGAGTCATAGAAGCTTTCTTT	CASSFPPAQGVIEAFF
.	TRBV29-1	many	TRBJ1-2	TGCAGCGTTCCGGAGGGTTATGGCTACACCTTC	CSVPEGYGYTF
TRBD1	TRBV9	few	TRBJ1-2	TGTGCCAGCAGCGTTAGGACAGGGGCCTATGGCTACACCTTC	CASSVRTGAYGYTF
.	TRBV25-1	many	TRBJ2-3	TGTGCCAGCAGTGAATATCACGGCAGCACAGATACGCAGTATTTT	CASSEYHGSTDTQYF
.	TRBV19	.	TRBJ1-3	TGTGCCAGTAGTCGGACGGATACTCGCGGCGGAAACACCATATATTTT	CASSRTDTRGGNTIYF